A selection of T cell receptor beta chains follows, all from one sample in a study of cytomegalovirus exposure and HLA in healthy donors. The table came from immunoSEQ multiplex PCR; TCRdb's copy has only in-frame clones and leaves some out. This repertoire shows roughly 330,000 clones, 87% found once; its top ten account for roughly 1.2%. The sequenced sample was PBMCs. These receptors all come from a young woman in good health and CMV-seropositive. The CDR3 runs from the conserved cysteine through the conserved F or W. The D gene is left open where the match is weak.

V: TRBV5-6
D: .
J: TRBJ2-7
CDR3: CASSLRRTLYEQYF
DNA: TGTGCCAGCAGCTTGAGGCGGACCCTCTACGAGCAGTACTTC

V: TRBV2
D: .
J: TRBJ1-5
CDR3: CASSEYREQPQHF
DNA: TGTGCCAGCAGTGAGTACAGGGAGCAGCCCCAGCATTTT

V: TRBV15
D: .
J: TRBJ2-2
CDR3: CATSGWQRNSGELFF
DNA: TGTGCCACCAGCGGATGGCAGAGGAACTCCGGGGAGCTGTTTTTT

V: TRBV7-9
D: .
J: TRBJ2-7
CDR3: CASSPRLGRSEQYF
DNA: TGTGCCAGCAGCCCCCGACTAGGACGCTCCGAGCAGTACTTC

V: TRBV27
D: .
J: TRBJ2-1
CDR3: CASSLQGRSSYNEQFF
DNA: TGTGCCAGCAGTTTACAGGGCCGTAGCTCCTACAATGAGCAGTTCTTC

V: TRBV7-2
D: TRBD1
J: TRBJ1-5
CDR3: CASSLSTQGAQHF
DNA: TGTGCCAGCAGCTTATCAACACAGGGGGCCCAGCATTTT

V: TRBV27
D: TRBD1
J: TRBJ1-5
CDR3: CASSLLQGENQPQHF
DNA: TGTGCCAGCAGTTTATTACAGGGGGAAAATCAGCCCCAGCATTTT

V: TRBV6-5
D: TRBD2
J: TRBJ2-2
CDR3: CASSSLAGRTGELFF
DNA: TGTGCCAGTAGTAGTCTAGCGGGACGTACCGGGGAGCTGTTTTTT

V: TRBV9
D: TRBD2
J: TRBJ2-7
CDR3: CASSVGASGGAYEQYF
DNA: TGTGCCAGCAGCGTAGGTGCTAGCGGGGGGGCCTACGAGCAGTACTTC

V: TRBV19
D: .
J: TRBJ2-1
CDR3: CASSAYSYNEQFF
DNA: TGTGCCAGTAGCGCATACTCCTACAATGAGCAGTTCTTC

V: TRBV5-1
D: TRBD2
J: TRBJ2-7
CDR3: CASSLGLGLAGRYEQYF
DNA: TGCGCCAGCAGCCTCGGGCTTGGACTAGCGGGAAGGTACGAGCAGTACTTC

V: TRBV10-3
D: .
J: TRBJ2-4
CDR3: CAISESVGSDKNIQYF
DNA: TGTGCCATCAGTGAGTCGGTTGGGTCCGACAAAAACATTCAGTACTTC

V: TRBV13
D: .
J: TRBJ1-2
CDR3: CASSPGGGNGYTF
DNA: TGTGCCAGCAGCCCCGGCGGGGGAAATGGCTACACCTTC

V: TRBV2
D: .
J: TRBJ1-4
CDR3: CASSQRGGNEKLFF
DNA: TGTGCCAGCAGCCAGAGAGGGGGTAATGAAAAACTGTTTTTT